A selection of T cell receptor beta chains follows, all from one sample in a study of T cell repertoires in cytomegalovirus infection. MiXCR, applied by TCRdb to the reads, yields one record per CDR3 protein. The table shows 140,000 to 150,000 distinct CDR3 sequences, with about 31% occurring only once. These TCRs' antigens remain unknown. This specimen consisted of CD8+ T cells from cultured PBMCs, obtained from culture after CMV antigen stimulation. The receptors stem from a human donor in good health (CMV status not recorded). Some clones in this sample may be carry-over from other donors' samples. The CDR3 runs from the conserved cysteine through the conserved F or W. Each record gives: D gene, V gene, clone size, J gene, CDR3 DNA, CDR3 protein. A D gene is named only where the DNA matches it firmly. Only part of the rows carry a size: once, few, many, or a class if the clone is expanded.

d_call: TRBD2; v_call: TRBV27; clone_size: few; j_call: TRBJ2-7; cdr3_nt: TGTGCCAGCAGTCCCAGGCGGGGGGCACCGTACGAGCAGTACTTC; cdr3_aa: CASSPRRGAPYEQYF
d_call: NA; v_call: TRBV6-5; clone_size: NA; j_call: TRBJ2-1; cdr3_nt: TGTGCCATCGGAGAAGGAGGGAACAATGAGCAGTTCTTC; cdr3_aa: CAIGEGGNNEQFF
d_call: TRBD1; v_call: TRBV7-2; clone_size: few; j_call: TRBJ2-7; cdr3_nt: TGTGCCAGCAGCGAAGTGGGCCAGGGGGCCTACGAGCAGTACTTC; cdr3_aa: CASSEVGQGAYEQYF
d_call: NA; v_call: TRBV5-4; clone_size: NA; j_call: TRBJ1-4; cdr3_nt: TGTGCCAGCAGCTTGTGGGGGTTGGGCGAAAAACTGTTTTTT; cdr3_aa: CASSLWGLGEKLFF
d_call: NA; v_call: TRBV4-2; clone_size: NA; j_call: TRBJ2-7; cdr3_nt: TGTGCCAGCAGCCGGACCCAAGATCGGGGTTTCCGCGAGCAGTACTTC; cdr3_aa: CASSRTQDRGFREQYF
d_call: NA; v_call: TRBV27; clone_size: NA; j_call: TRBJ2-3; cdr3_nt: TGTGCCAGCAGTTCTCTTGCCCTGGGGAGAGGAACAGATACGCAGTATTTT; cdr3_aa: CASSSLALGRGTDTQYF
d_call: TRBD1; v_call: TRBV7-9; clone_size: many; j_call: TRBJ1-6; cdr3_nt: TGTGCCAGCAGCTTAGTAGCCGGGACAGGGATACCGACACCCCTCCACTTT; cdr3_aa: CASSLVAGTGIPTPLHF
d_call: TRBD1; v_call: TRBV6-1; clone_size: many; j_call: TRBJ2-1; cdr3_nt: TGTGCCAGCAGTCCGTCCCCCGGGACAGAAAAACGGGGTGAGCAGTTCTTC; cdr3_aa: CASSPSPGTEKRGEQFF
d_call: TRBD1; v_call: TRBV7-6; clone_size: NA; j_call: TRBJ1-5; cdr3_nt: TGTGCCAGCAGCGCGGACAGGGTTGGCAATCAGCCCCAGCATTTT; cdr3_aa: CASSADRVGNQPQHF
d_call: NA; v_call: TRBV4-1; clone_size: NA; j_call: TRBJ2-1; cdr3_nt: TGCGCCAGCAGCCAAGGATGGGGTGGTGGTGAGCAGTTCTTC; cdr3_aa: CASSQGWGGGEQFF
d_call: TRBD2; v_call: TRBV12-3/TRBV12-4; clone_size: NA; j_call: TRBJ2-3; cdr3_nt: TGTGCCAGCAGTTTAGTAGCGGGGGAGACAGATACGCAGTATTTT; cdr3_aa: CASSLVAGETDTQYF